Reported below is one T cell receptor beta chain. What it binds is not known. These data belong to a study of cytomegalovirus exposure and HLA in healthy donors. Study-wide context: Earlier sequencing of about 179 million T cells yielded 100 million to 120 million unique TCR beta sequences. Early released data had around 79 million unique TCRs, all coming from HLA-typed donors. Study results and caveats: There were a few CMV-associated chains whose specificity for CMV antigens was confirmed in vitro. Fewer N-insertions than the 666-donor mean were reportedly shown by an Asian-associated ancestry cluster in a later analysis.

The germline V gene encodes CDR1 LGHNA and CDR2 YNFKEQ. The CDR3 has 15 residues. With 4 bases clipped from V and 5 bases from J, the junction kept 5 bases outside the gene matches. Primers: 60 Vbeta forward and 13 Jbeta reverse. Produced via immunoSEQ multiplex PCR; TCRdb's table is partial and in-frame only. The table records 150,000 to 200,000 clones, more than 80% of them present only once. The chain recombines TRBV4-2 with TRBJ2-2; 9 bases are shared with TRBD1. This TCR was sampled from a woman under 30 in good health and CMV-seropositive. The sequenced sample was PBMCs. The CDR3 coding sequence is TGTGCCAGCAGCCCCAGACAGGGGGAAACCGGGGAGCTGTTTTTT. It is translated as CASSPRQGETGELFF.